This TCR beta chain comes out of a study of blood T cell repertoires in COVID-19. Background on the study: The United States, Italy and Spain were the sources of the acute and convalescent COVID-19 samples. Sample material is recorded as cDNA or gDNA derived from T cells, B-cell-depleted T cells, or PBMCs.

In the authors' methods: Quantification of nucleated cells was approximated via reference gene primer amplification. Measured with immunoSEQ multiplex PCR; TCRdb has only the in-frame clones, and not every one. That table is the source of V, J and clone size, and D and trimming were worked out from the DNA. The sample contains about 86,000 clones, about four fifths of which appear only once. This TCR came from a woman aged 80 or older with acute or convalescent COVID-19. The sample taken for sequencing was peripheral blood.

CDR3 bases: TGTGCCAGCAACACCGCGCGACAGTTGAACACTGAAGCTTTCTTT. Its protein is CASNTARQLNTEAFF. The chain has TRBV6-6 and TRBJ1-1, with D perhaps matching TRBD1 (5 bases). This CDR3 is built from 15 residues. Looked up from germline, CDR1 is MNHNY and CDR2 is SVGAGI (reference sequence). V lost 7 bases to trimming and J lost 0 bases, with 15 bases between them.